This T cell receptor (beta chain) stems from a study of a mutant IDH1 vaccine in newly diagnosed glioma (dated by TCRdb to about 2021). About the full investigation: Of the approximately 29 treated patients, around 60% were male and about 40% were female, and a mean age of approximately 40 years was recorded. Prior to enrollment, patients had been given standard therapy consisting of radiotherapy alone, temozolomide alone, or radiochemotherapy with temozolomide, with the combination given to most patients. Peripheral blood was drawn at six visits: V03 (baseline), V05, V07, V10, V12 and V13. For exploratory analyses, approximately 23 treated patients had longitudinal TCRB deep sequencing done wherever samples were available. The paper as a whole reports these results and caveats: Pseudoprogression appeared unrelated to alterations in the top peripheral T cell clonotypes detected by TCRB sequencing. Availability determined which PBMC samples were chosen for TCRB deep sequencing. The authors stated that sample limitations prevented analyses of patient blood samples from being reproduced. Immune responses induced by the vaccine were seen in about 93% of patients across multiple MHC alleles.

With respect to this clone: What antigen it recognizes has not been identified. A junction boundary mismatches the germline segment, possibly from a read error.

The library was prepared using the immunoSEQ multiplex PCR assay. Rearranged TCR beta chain sequences were amplified with the hsTCRB Kit following the manufacturer's protocol. An Illumina MiSeq was used to sequence the TCRB libraries. The source study handled its data this way. The kit vendor's proprietary platform handled demultiplexing, trimming and gene mapping. Not all clones reach the TCRdb copy of this immuneACCESS table, which keeps in-frame sequences only. Checked studies attribute under half of the gap to unresolved V genes and leave the rest unexplained. From that table come the V and J calls and clone size; the DNA was used to work out D and trimming. Within this sample are some 59,000 clones, with 70% to 90% of them counted one time only. The top ten hold 15% to 25% of the sample. Inclusive of the bounding cysteine and phenylalanine, the CDR3 is 17 residues long. Just the 51-base CDR3 DNA is kept, in frame starting at base 1. As encoded in the germline V gene, CDR1 is KGHSH while CDR2 is LQKENI.

The sample's time point, from its label and the paper: baseline, week 1 (first vaccination visit). Taken with the paper, the label for treatment or condition translates to: pre-vaccination baseline after standard-of-care therapy. Donors had newly diagnosed WHO grade 3 or 4 IDH1-mutant astrocytomas with loss of nuclear ATRX. The samples were drawn from NOA16, a multicentre, single-arm, open-label phase I trial in Germany that tested a mutant IDH1 peptide vaccine in humans for the first time. Visit V03 blood draws served as the baseline sample for immunogenicity testing. Genomic DNA for TCRB sequencing was extracted from EDTA blood using the DNeasy Blood and Tissue Kit.

The rearrangement joined TRBV18 to TRBJ1-1; TRBD1 could be the D gene, as 6 bases match. The sequence came from a man between 18 and 35 years old with glioma. This specimen consisted of PBMCs, obtained from a glioma patient treated with radiotherapy, temozolomide or both. The DNA reads TGTGCCAGCTCACTTTACGAAAACATACTCGGGGGCACTGAAGTTTTCTTT. It encodes CASSLYENILGGTEVFF.